This TCR beta chain was sequenced during a study of CD8 T cells in acute hepatitis C reinfection. This sample's time point: naive CD8 control sorted from an acute-time-point sample. The assay was immunoSEQ multiplex PCR, and TCRdb's table has in-frame clones only and misses some. The data hold approximately 40,000 clones, with approximately 85% observed a single time. The germline gives CDR1 SEHNR, CDR2 FQNEAQ (reference sequence). V was clipped by 1 base and J by 3 bases; unmatched bases: 8. The CDR3 has 16 residues. The TCR originated in a woman between 18 and 29 years old who spontaneously cleared hepatitis C infection. Source material: naive CD8+ T cells from PBMCs. The chain employs TRBV7-9 and TRBJ1-1, with 7 bases aligning to TRBD1. The CDR3 reads CASSLDWFDRDTEAFF. The CDR3 nucleotides are TGTGCCAGCAGCTTAGATTGGTTTGACAGGGACACTGAAGCTTTCTTT.